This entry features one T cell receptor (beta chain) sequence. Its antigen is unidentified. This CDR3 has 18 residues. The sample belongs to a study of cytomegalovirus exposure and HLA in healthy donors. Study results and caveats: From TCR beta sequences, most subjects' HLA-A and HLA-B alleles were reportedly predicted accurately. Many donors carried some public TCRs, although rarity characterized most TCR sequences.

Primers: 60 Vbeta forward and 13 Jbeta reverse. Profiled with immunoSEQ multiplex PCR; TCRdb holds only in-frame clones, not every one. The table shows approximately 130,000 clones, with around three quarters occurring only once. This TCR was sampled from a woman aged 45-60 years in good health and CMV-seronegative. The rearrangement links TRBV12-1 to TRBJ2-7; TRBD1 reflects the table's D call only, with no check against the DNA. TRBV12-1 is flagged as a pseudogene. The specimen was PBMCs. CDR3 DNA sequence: TGTGCCAGCAGCTTTCGATTTAATGGCAGGGGTCCTACCTACGAGCAGTACGTC. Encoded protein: CASSFRFNGRGPTYEQYV.